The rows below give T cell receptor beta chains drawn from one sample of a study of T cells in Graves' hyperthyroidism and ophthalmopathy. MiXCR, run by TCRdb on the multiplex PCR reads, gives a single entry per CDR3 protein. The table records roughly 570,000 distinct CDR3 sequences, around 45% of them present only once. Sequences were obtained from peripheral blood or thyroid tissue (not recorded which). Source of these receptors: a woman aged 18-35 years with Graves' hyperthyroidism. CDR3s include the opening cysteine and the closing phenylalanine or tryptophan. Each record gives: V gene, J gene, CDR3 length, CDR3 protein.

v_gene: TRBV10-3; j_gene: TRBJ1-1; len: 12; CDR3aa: CAISFGGAEAFF
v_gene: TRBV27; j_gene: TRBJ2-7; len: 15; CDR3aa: CASSSGQDVTYEQYF
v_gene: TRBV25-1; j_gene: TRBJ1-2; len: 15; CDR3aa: CASSAAWDREYGYTF
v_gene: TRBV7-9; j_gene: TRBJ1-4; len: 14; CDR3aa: CASSEGGYGEKLFF
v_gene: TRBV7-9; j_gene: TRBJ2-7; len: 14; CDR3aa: CASSFRGGVYEQYF
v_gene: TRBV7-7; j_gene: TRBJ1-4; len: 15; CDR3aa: CASSLKGGQDLKLFF
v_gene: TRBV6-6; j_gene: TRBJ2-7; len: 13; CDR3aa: CAIAPGQAYEQYF
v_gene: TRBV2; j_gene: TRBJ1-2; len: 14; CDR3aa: CASSYEGPSYGYTF
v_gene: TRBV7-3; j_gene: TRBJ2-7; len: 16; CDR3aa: CASSQGLAGAGREQYF
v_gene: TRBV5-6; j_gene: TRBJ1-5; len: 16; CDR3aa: CASSLGGWGRNQPQHF
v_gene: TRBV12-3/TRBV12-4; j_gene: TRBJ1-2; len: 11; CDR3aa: CASRPRGGYTF
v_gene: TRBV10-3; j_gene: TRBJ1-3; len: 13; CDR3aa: CAIIRDGGNTIYF
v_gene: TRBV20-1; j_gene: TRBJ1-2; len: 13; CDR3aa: CSANTGGLHGYTF
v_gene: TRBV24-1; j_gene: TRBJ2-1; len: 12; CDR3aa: CATSDRRNEQFF
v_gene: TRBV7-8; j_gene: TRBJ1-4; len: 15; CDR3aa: CASSLELGRDEKLFF
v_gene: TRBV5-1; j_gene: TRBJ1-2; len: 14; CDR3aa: CASSLGQERYGYTF
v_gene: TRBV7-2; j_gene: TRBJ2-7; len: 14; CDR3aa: CASSLTGGGNEQYF
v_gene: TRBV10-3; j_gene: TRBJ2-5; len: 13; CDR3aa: CASSKRDQETQYF
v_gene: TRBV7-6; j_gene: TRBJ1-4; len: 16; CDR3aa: CASSLSGRGANEKLFF
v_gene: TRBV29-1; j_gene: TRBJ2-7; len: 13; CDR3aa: CSVGQGGLYEQYF
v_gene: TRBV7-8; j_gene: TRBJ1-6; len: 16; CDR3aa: CASSSRGGGVGSPLHF
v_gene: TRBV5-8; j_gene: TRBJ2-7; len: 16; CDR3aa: CASSLPGGSGAYEQYF
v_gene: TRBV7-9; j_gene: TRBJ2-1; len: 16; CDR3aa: CASRDTGSPGDNEQFF
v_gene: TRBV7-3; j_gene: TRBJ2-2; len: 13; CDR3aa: CASSRRTSGELFF
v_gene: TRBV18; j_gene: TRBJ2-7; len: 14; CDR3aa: CASSPSTGFNEQYF
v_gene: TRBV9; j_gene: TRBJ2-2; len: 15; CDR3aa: CASSAASSPTGELFF
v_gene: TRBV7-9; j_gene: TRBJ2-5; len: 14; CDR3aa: CASSHRDNQETQYF
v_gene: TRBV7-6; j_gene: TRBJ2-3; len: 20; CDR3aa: CASSFAGTSGRVTSTDTQYF
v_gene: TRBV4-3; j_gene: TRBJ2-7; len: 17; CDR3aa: CASSQFSSGKTSYEQYF
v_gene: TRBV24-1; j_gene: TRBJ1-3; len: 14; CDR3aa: CASSPANSGNTIYF
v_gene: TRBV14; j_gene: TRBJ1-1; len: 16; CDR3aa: CASSQDIGARITEAFF
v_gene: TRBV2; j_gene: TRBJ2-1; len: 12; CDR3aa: CASSTGQGEQFF
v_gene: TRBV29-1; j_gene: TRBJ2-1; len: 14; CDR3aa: CSVEGGSARPEQFF
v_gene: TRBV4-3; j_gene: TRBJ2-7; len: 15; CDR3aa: CASSLNPVGVYEQYF
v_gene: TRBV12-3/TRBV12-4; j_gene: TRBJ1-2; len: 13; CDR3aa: CASSPSSGTLYTF
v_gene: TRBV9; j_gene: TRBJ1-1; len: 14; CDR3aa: CASSPQGMNTEAFF
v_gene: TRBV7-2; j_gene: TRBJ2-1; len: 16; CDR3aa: CASSLRGTGSYNEQFF
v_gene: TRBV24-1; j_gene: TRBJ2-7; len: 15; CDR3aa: CATSALGAGSGEQYF
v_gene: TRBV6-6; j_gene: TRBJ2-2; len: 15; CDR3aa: CASSPSGRNTGELFF
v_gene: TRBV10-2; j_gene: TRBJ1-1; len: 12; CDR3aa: CASRPINTEAFF
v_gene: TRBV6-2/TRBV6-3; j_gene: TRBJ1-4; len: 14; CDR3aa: CASSYEGDNEKLFF
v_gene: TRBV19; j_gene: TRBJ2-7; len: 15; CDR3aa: CASSIGLAGYYEQYF
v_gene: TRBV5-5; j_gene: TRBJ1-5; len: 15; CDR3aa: CASSLGTSGTKTQHF
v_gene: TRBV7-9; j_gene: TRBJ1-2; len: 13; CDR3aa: CASSLIWDYGYTF
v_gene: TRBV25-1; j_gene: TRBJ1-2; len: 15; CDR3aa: CASLGGRRLGYGYTF